In its sample, the clone carrying this T cell receptor (beta chain) was seen a few times. Sequencing used immunoSEQ multiplex PCR; TCRdb keeps in-frame clones, though not all of them. The sample shows approximately 210,000 clones, approximately 90% of them seen only once. This sample was taken from a study of control samples from healthy donors and cancer patients. V shed 4 bases and J 7 bases; nucleotides not matched to a gene: 12. This CDR3 contains 16 residues. Germline CDR1 SGHRS, CDR2 YFSETQ. Sequencing was carried out using blood. This sequence was found in a man aged 25 to 45 in good health. V and J are TRBV5-1 and TRBJ2-1, with 9 bases that match TRBD1. This CDR3 reads CASSQPPGQGLNEQFF. The CDR3 nucleotides read TGCGCCAGCAGCCAGCCTCCGGGACAGGGCCTGAATGAGCAGTTCTTC.